This T cell receptor (beta chain) was sequenced in a study of patients and donors after allogeneic stem cell transplantation. This CDR3 contains 13 residues. V was pared by 3 bases and J by 8 bases, with 8 bases of the junction left unmatched. The germline V gene encodes CDR1 SQVTM and CDR2 ANQGSEA. Using its own MiXCR run on the RT-PCR reads, TCRdb lists one record per CDR3 protein. Of approximately 430,000 distinct CDR3 sequences in the sample, about a sixth were seen once. This clonotype was seen more than once but under ten times. The rearrangement uses TRBV29-1 and TRBJ1-2, with 8 positions matching TRBD1. Sequenced input: blood, either unsorted or a sorted T cell fraction (not recorded which). The sequence was obtained from a human donor who was either an allogeneic HSCT recipient or a stem cell or donor lymphocyte infusion donor (not recorded which). It is not recorded whose cells these are; they may come from a transplant donor. This CDR3 is CSVEGRGLEGYTF. The CDR3, as DNA: TGCAGCGTTGAGGGCAGGGGGCTTGAAGGCTACACCTTC.